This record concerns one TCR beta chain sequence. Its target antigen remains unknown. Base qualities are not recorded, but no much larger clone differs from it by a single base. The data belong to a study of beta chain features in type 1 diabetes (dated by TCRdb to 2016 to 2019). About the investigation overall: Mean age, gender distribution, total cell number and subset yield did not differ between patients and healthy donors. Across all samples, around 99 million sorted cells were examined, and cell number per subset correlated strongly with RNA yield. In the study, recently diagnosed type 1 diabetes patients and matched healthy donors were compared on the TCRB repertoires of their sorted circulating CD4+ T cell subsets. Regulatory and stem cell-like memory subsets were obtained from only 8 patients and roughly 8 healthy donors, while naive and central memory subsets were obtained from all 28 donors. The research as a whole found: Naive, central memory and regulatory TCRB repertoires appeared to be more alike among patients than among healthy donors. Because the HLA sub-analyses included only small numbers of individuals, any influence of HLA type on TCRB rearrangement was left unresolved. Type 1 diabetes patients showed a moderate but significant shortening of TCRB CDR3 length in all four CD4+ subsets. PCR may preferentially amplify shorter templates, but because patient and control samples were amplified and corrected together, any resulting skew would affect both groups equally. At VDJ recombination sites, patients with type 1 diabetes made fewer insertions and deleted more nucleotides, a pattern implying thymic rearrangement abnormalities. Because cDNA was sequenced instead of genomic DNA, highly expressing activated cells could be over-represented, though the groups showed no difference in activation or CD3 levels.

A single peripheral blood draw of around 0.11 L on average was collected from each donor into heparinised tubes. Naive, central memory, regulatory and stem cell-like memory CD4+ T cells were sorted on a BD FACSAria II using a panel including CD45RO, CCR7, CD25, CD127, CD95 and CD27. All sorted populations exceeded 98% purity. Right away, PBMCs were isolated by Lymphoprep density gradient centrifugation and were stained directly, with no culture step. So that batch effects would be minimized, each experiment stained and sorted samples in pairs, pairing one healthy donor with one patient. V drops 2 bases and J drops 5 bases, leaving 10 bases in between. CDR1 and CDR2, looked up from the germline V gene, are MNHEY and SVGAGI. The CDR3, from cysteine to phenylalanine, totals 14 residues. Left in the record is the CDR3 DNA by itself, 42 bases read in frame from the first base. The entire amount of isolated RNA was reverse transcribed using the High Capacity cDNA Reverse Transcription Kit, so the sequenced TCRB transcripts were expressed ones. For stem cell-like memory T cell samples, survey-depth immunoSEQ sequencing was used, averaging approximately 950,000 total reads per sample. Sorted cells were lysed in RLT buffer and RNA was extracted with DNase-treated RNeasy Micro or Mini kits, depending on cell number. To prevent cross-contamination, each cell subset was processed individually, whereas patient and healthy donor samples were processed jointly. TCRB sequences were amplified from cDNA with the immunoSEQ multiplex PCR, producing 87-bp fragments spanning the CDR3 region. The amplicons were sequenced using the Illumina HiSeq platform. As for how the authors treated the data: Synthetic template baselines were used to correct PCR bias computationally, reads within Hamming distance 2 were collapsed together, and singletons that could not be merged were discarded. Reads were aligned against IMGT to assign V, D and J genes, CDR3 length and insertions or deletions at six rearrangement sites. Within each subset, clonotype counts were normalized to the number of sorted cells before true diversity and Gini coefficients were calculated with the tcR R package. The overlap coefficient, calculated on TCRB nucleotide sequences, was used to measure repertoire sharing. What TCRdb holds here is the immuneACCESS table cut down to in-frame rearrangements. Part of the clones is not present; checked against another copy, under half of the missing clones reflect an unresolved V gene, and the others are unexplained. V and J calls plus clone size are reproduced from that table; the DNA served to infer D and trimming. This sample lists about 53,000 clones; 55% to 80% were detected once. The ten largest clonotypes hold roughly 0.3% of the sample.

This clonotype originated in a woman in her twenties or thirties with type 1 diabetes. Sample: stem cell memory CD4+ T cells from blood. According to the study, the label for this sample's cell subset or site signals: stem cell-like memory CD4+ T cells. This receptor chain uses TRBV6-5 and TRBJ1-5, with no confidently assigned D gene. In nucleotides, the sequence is TGTGCCAGCAGTTACACCGGGGTTCATCAGCCCCAGCATTTT. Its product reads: CASSYTGVHQPQHF.